The 23 T cell receptor beta chains below all came from one sample that was sequenced in a study of T cell repertoires in cytomegalovirus infection. Their recognized antigens are unknown. TCRdb used MiXCR to reprocess the reads, holding one entry per CDR3 protein. There are about 830,000 distinct CDR3 sequences in the sample; roughly 33% occur only once, and around an eighth lies in the top ten. The material sequenced was cultured CD8+ T cells from PBMCs, taken from culture after CMV antigen stimulation. These receptors came from a human donor in good health (CMV status not recorded). Some clones in this sample may be carry-over from other donors' samples.

There are many counts of this clonotype. The rearrangement uses TRBV7-6 and TRBJ2-7; a possible D gene is TRBD1 (6 bases). Deletions cut 1 base from V and 0 bases from J, with 7 bases between. The CDR3 is made up of 14 amino acids. Looked up from germline, CDR1 is SGHVS and CDR2 is FNYEAQ. The CDR3 sequence: CASSLGQASYEQYF. For the CDR3, the DNA is TGTGCCAGCAGCTTAGGACAGGCCTCCTACGAGCAGTACTTC.

This rearrangement joins TRBV12-3 or TRBV12-4 to TRBJ2-3, with D uncertain. V was shortened by 3 bases and J by 0 bases, with 10 bases between the two germline ends. The CDR3 is 15 residues long. The chain's CDR3 is CASSFPDRSTDTQYF. The CDR3 DNA reads as TGTGCCAGCAGTTTCCCGGACCGGAGCACAGATACGCAGTATTTT.

This clonotype has a count of ten or more. The chain has TRBV7-2 and TRBJ2-5, with D possibly TRBD2 on 6 matching bases. Trimming shortened V by 1 base and J by 4 bases, and 13 bases separated the two germline ends. CDR1 and CDR2 (germline): SGHTA, FQGNSA. The CDR3 consists of 15 residues. The CDR3 reads CASSLVRGVRETQYF. The CDR3 nucleotides read TGTGCCAGCAGCTTAGTGCGGGGTGTTCGAGAGACCCAGTACTTC.

This chain connects TRBV6-6 to TRBJ1-2, with TRBD1 matching over 9 bases. Germline-derived CDR1 and CDR2 are MNHNY and SVGAGI (reference sequence). The CDR3 has 15 amino acids. V lost 1 base and J lost 6; bases outside the gene matches: 6. The CDR3 spells CASSYLTGGEDGYTF. In DNA, the CDR3 is TGTGCCAGCAGTTACTTAACAGGGGGCGAAGATGGCTACACCTTC.

This clonotype was seen repeatedly, ten times or more. The J gene is TRBJ2-1, the V gene TRBV12-3 or TRBV12-4; a possible D gene is TRBD1 (7 bases). CDR3 size: 17 residues. Trimming cost V 5 bases and J 8 bases, with 25 bases left between them. The CDR3 is CASSLPGWRGLLDEQFF. CDR3 in DNA: TGTGCCAGCAGTCTACCAGGTTGGAGGGGGCTTTTGGATGAGCAGTTCTTC.

V usage is TRBV20-1 and J usage is TRBJ2-4, with D hard to call. There are 14 residues in the CDR3. Germline CDR1 DFQATT, CDR2 SNEGSKA (reference sequence). Trimming pared 6 bases from V and 1 base from J, leaving 13 bases between. CDR3 in amino acids: CSAKNWAAKNIQYF. The CDR3 DNA sequence: TGCAGTGCAAAGAATTGGGCGGCCAAAAACATTCAGTACTTC.

CDR3 in DNA: TGTGCCAGCAGTTTTCGCCTGACCGGAGGCTACACCTTC. This codes for CASSFRLTGGYTF. The J gene is TRBJ1-2, the V gene TRBV27; unclear D gene. Germline V CDR1 and CDR2: MNHEY, SMNVEV (reference sequence). Deletions cut 3 bases from V and 8 bases from J, with 13 bases between. The CDR3 is made up of 13 amino acids.

The V and J genes are TRBV11-2 and TRBJ2-1; no definite D call. V lost 5 bases, J lost 9 bases, and 11 bases lay in between. Germline V gene lookup returns CDR1 SGHAT and CDR2 FQNNGV. CDR3 length: 12 residues. For the CDR3, the DNA is TGTGCCAGCAGCCCCCTGATTGGTGAGCAGTTCTTC. As protein: CASSPLIGEQFF.

This clonotype appeared many times. CDR3 sequence reads: CASSPITESGETQYF. The CDR3 coding sequence is TGTGCCAGCAGCCCCATAACCGAGTCGGGAGAGACCCAGTACTTC. The chain employs TRBV7-2 and TRBJ2-5, with D hard to call. Trimming removed 5 bases at V and 4 bases at J, with 17 bases between. From germline, CDR1 is SGHTA and CDR2 FQGNSA. This CDR3 has 15 amino acids.

This clonotype has at least ten counts. The V and J genes are TRBV12-3 or TRBV12-4 and TRBJ2-5, with 12 bases lining up with TRBD2. The CDR3 runs 16 residues. The junction had 7 bases not matched to a gene; V was cut back by 6 bases and J by 2 bases. This CDR3 reads CASSPTSGGPQETQYF. CDR3 coding DNA: TGTGCCAGCAGCCCTACTAGCGGGGGGCCTCAAGAGACCCAGTACTTC.

The table lists this clonotype with a count of one. A much larger clone differs from this one at a single base, so this may be a read error. The CDR3 does not close with the conserved phenylalanine or tryptophan, likely indicating a read error. Here the CDR3 DNA reads TGCATCCCCCCGGACTCTGTCGGCACAGATACGCAGTATCTT. Amino acid sequence: CIPPDSVGTDTQYL. The chain is built from TRBV20-1 and TRBJ2-3; perhaps TRBD2 as D (5 bases). CDR1 is DFQATT, CDR2 SNEGSKA, per germline (reference sequence). The CDR3 is 14 amino acids.

This clonotype has a handful of counts. This chain connects TRBV15 to TRBJ2-1, with 9 bases fitting TRBD2. Germline loops: CDR1 LNHNV, CDR2 YYDKDF (reference sequence). With 0 bases clipped from V and 5 bases from J, the junction kept 14 bases outside the gene matches. This CDR3 comprises 19 residues. CDR3 nucleotides: TGTGCCACCAGCAGAGATCGCCTCGGGGTAGCGGGGGAGGACAATGAGCAGTTCTTC. Encoded protein: CATSRDRLGVAGEDNEQFF.

This chain links TRBV2 with TRBJ2-4, with D possibly being TRBD2 (6 bases). V was cut by 4 bases and J by 14 bases, with 15 bases left in between. Germline loops: CDR1 SNHLY, CDR2 FYNNEI. The CDR3 loop spans 12 amino acids. The CDR3: CASSGGLRNEYF. The CDR3 DNA is TGTGCCAGCAGTGGGGGACTCCGAAACGAGTACTTC.

The V gene is TRBV6-1, the J gene TRBJ2-7; D is possibly TRBD1 (5 bases). CDR1 and CDR2 (germline): MNHNS, SASEGT. This CDR3 region has 12 residues. V lost 5 bases to trimming and J lost 7 bases, with 12 bases between them. The CDR3 spells CASSWTWLEQYV. The CDR3 nucleotides are TGTGCCAGCAGTTGGACATGGCTAGAGCAGTACGTC.

The chain uses TRBV7-6 and TRBJ1-1; no clear D. Trimming cost V 6 bases and J 3 bases, with 11 bases left between them. The V gene's germline CDR1 is SGHVS and CDR2 FNYEAQ. This CDR3 spans 13 amino acids. This CDR3 reads CASRGGLDTEAFF. CDR3 in DNA: TGTGCCAGCAGGGGAGGCTTGGACACTGAAGCTTTCTTT.

V gene TRBV5-6 combines with J gene TRBJ2-1; 10 nucleotides align to TRBD1. This CDR3 comprises 16 residues. Germline lookup yields CDR1 SGHDT and CDR2 YYEEEE. The trim removed 6 bases at V and 7 bases at J, leaving 13 bases unmatched. The CDR3 bases are TGTGCCAGCACTCCGAAAAGGGGACAGGGGCGAAATGAGCAGTTCTTC. This sequence encodes CASTPKRGQGRNEQFF.

The chain couples TRBV7-9 to TRBJ2-2; no clear D. CDR3 length equals 14 residues. The germline CDR1 and CDR2 sequences are SEHNR and FQNEAQ (reference sequence). V was cut by 4 bases and J by 3 bases, with 9 bases left in between. The CDR3 loop reads CASSSTQHTGELFF. The CDR3 nucleotides are TGTGCCAGCAGCTCTACCCAGCACACCGGGGAGCTGTTTTTT.

This clonotype turned up a few times. The J gene is TRBJ2-1, the V gene TRBV12-5; D possibly uses TRBD1 or TRBD2 (5 bases each). The V end was cut by 3 bases, the J end by 13 bases, with 10 bases between. This CDR3 spans 11 amino acids. From germline, CDR1 is LGHNT and CDR2 FRNRAP. The CDR3 sequence: CASGLGRDQFF. CDR3 coding DNA: TGTGCTAGTGGTTTAGGTAGGGACCAGTTCTTC.

Concerning this clonotype: A much larger clone is a single base away; this may be a read error. The chain couples TRBV7-8 to TRBJ2-5; the D gene is possibly TRBD2 (6 bases). Germline V lookup: CDR1 SGHVS, CDR2 FQNEAQ. CDR3 length: 15 residues. The CDR3 is CANSAPTGAGETQYF. In DNA form, the CDR3 reads TGTGCCAACAGCGCCCCTACGGGAGCTGGGGAGACCCAGTACTTC.

This clonotype has only a few counts. V usage is TRBV4-3 and J usage is TRBJ2-1, with D tentatively TRBD1 or TRBD2 (6 bases each). The CDR3 has 17 residues. The V and J ends lost 2 bases and 3 bases respectively, with 17 bases between them. Germline V lookup: CDR1 LGHNA, CDR2 YSLEER. The CDR3 loop is CASSQSTGATDYNEQFF. In DNA, the CDR3 is TGCGCCAGCAGCCAAAGCACGGGGGCCACTGACTACAATGAGCAGTTCTTC.

In this sample, this clonotype turned up a few times. The CDR3 sequence: CASSLSGRVSTEAFF. CDR3 DNA: TGTGCCAGCAGTCTCTCGGGACGAGTTAGCACTGAAGCTTTCTTT. The chain combines TRBV12-3 or TRBV12-4 with TRBJ1-1; D perhaps matches TRBD1 (5 bases). The CDR3 covers 15 residues. Trimming shortened V by 5 bases and J by 4 bases, and 17 bases separated the two germline ends.

This clonotype has a handful of counts. This sequence joins TRBV4-1 and TRBJ1-1, with D unresolved. Trimming left V 1 base short and J 1 base short, with 10 bases between. The V gene's germline CDR1 is MGHRA and CDR2 YSYEKL. This CDR3 spans 15 amino acids. The CDR3 coding sequence is TGCGCCAGCAGCCAAGTTGTGGTAGGGAACACTGAAGCTTTCTTT. It codes for CASSQVVVGNTEAFF.

This clonotype was found a few times. This chain links TRBV19 with TRBJ2-3; D is undetermined. Looked up from germline, CDR1 is LNHDA and CDR2 is SQIVND (reference sequence). This CDR3 spans 15 amino acids. V was pared by 1 base and J by 6 bases, with 14 bases between. CDR3 sequence reads: CASSIVRQLMDTQYF. CDR3 DNA: TGTGCCAGTAGTATAGTACGGCAGCTCATGGATACGCAGTATTTT.